The clone carrying this T cell receptor beta chain came up a few times. Its matching antigen is unknown. The source of the sample is a study of blood T cells in healthy people across ages. Study results and caveats: The unsorted PBMCs prevented any conclusive comparison of naive versus antigen-experienced cells.

All donors came from Russia, were Caucasian and healthy, and spanned ages about 6 to 95. Every sample had a minimum of 7 million PBMCs isolated. For the second PCR, which ran for 7 to 11 cycles, a sample-barcoded 5' primer and a J-beta primer mix were used. Each cDNA molecule received a tag from a template-switch adaptor that had 12 random nucleotides. A single record per CDR3 protein comes from TCRdb applying MiXCR to the 5' RACE reads. The table shows roughly 1,800,000 distinct CDR3 sequences, with around half occurring only once. This CDR3 is built from 14 residues. V gave up 0 bases and J gave up 2 bases, with 8 bases separating them. Germline values: CDR1 SGHTA, CDR2 FQGNSA.

The sample taken for sequencing was blood. The chain has TRBV7-2 and TRBJ2-7; D gene unclear. The receptor was isolated from a woman aged 40 to 50 in good health. CDR3 region: CASSLAPFPYEQYF. The CDR3 nucleotides read TGTGCCAGCAGCTTAGCCCCTTTCCCCTACGAGCAGTACTTC.